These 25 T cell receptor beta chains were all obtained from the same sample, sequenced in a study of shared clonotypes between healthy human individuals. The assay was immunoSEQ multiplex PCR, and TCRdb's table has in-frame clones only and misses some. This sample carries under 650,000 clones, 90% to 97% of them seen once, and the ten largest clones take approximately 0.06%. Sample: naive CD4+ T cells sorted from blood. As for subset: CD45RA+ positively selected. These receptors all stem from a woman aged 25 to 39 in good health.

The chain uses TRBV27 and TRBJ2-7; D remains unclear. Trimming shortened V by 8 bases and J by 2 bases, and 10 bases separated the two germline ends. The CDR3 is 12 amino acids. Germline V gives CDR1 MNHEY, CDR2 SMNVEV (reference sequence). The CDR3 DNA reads TGTGCCAGCCCCGATAAGCCCTACGAGCAGTACTTC. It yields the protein CASPDKPYEQYF.

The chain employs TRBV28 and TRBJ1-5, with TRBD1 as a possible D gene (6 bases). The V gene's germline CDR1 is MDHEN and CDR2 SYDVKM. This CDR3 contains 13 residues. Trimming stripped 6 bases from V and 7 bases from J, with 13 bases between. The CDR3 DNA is TGTGCCAGCAGGGAGGGGGAGGAGCAGCCCCAGCATTTT. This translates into CASREGEEQPQHF.

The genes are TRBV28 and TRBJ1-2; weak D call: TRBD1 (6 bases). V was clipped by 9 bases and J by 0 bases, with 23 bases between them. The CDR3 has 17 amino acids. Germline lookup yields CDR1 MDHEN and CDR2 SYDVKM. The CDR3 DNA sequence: TGTGCCAGTAAGGGCTCCGCGACAGGCCCGACTAACTATGGCTACACCTTC. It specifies CASKGSATGPTNYGYTF.

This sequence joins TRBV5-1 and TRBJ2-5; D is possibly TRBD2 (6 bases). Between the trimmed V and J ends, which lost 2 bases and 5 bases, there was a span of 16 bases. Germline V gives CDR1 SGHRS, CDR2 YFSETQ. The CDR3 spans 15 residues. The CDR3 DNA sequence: TGCGCCAGCAGCTTTAATATCGGAGGGCAGGAGACCCAGTACTTC. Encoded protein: CASSFNIGGQETQYF.

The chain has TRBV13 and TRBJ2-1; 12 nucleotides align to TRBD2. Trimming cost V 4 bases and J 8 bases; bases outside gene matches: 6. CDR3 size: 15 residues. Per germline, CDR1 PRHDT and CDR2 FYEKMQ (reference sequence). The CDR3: CASSSGLAGSHEQFF. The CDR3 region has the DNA TGTGCCAGCAGCTCTGGACTAGCGGGAAGTCATGAGCAGTTCTTC.

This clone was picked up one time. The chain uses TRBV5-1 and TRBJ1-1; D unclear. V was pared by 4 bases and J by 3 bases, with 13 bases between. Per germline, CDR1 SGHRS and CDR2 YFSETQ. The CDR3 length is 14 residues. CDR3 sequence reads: CASSLFSGDTEAFF. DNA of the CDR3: TGCGCCAGCAGCCTGTTTTCCGGGGACACTGAAGCTTTCTTT.

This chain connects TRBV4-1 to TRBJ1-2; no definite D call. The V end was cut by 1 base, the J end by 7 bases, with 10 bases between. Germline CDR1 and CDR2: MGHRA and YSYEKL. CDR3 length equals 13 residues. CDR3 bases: TGCGCCAGCAGCCAAGTTGTTCGAATTGGCTACACCTTC. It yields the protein CASSQVVRIGYTF.

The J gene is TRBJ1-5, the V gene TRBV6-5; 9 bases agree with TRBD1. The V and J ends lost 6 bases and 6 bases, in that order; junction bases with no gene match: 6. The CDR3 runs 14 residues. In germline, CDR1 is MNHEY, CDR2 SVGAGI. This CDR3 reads CASSNTGGVQPQHF. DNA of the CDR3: TGTGCCAGCAGCAATACAGGGGGCGTTCAGCCCCAGCATTTT.

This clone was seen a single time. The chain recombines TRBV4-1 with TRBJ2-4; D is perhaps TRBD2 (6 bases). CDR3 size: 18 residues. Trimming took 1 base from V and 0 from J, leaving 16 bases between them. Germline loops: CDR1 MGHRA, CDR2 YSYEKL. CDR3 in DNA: TGCGCCAGCAGCCAAGGCCCAAGGGGAGGATTAGCCAAAAACATTCAGTACTTC. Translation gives CASSQGPRGGLAKNIQYF.

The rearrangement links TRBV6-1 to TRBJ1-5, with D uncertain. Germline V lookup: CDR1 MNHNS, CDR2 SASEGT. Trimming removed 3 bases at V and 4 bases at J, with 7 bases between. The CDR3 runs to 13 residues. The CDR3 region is CASSDLGNQPQHF. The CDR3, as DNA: TGTGCCAGCAGTGATTTAGGTAATCAGCCCCAGCATTTT.

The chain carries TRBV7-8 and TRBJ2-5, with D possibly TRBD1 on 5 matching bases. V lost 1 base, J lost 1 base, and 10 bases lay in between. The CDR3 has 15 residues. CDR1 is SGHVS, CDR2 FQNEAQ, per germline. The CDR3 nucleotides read TGTGCCAGCAGCTTAGGGGGCTGGGGCCAAGAGACCCAGTACTTC. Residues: CASSLGGWGQETQYF.

The CDR3 region has the DNA TGTGCCAGCAGTTATGGCGGGAGGACAGATACGCAGTATTTT. Amino acid sequence: CASSYGGRTDTQYF. This chain links TRBV6-5 with TRBJ2-3, with 8 bases identical to TRBD2. Germline-derived CDR1 and CDR2 are MNHEY and SVGAGI. This CDR3 contains 14 residues. Trimming took 3 bases from V and 3 from J; bases not matched to a gene: 2.

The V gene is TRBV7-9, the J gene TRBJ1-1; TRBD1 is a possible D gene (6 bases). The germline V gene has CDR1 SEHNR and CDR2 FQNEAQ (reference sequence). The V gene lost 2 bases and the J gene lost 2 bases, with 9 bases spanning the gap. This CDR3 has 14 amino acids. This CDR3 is CASSLPGVNTEAFF. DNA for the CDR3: TGTGCCAGCAGCTTACCAGGGGTAAACACTGAAGCTTTCTTT.

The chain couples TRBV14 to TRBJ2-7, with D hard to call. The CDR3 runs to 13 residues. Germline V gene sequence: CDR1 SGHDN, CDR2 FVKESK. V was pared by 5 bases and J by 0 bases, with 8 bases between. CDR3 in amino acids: CASSSISSYEQYF. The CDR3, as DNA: TGTGCCAGCAGCTCCATAAGCTCCTACGAGCAGTACTTC.

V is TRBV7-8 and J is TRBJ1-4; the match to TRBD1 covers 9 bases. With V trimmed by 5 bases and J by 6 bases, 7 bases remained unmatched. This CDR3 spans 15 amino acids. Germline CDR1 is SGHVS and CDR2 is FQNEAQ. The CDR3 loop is CASSTSGTGYEKLFF. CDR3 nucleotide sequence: TGTGCCAGCAGCACGTCTGGGACAGGGTATGAAAAACTGTTTTTT.

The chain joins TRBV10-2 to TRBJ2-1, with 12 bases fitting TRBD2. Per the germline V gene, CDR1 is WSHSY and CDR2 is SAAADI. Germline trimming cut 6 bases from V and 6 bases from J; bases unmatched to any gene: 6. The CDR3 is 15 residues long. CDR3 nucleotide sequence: TGCGCCAGCAGGCCCGGGACTAGCGGGCCCAATGAGCAGTTCTTC. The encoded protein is CASRPGTSGPNEQFF.

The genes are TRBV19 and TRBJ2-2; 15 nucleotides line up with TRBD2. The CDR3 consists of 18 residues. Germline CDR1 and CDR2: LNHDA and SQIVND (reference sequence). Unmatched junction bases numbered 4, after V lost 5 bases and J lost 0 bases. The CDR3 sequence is CASSAGLAGGSNTGELFF. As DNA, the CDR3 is TGTGCCAGTAGTGCGGGACTAGCGGGAGGATCGAACACCGGGGAGCTGTTTTTT.

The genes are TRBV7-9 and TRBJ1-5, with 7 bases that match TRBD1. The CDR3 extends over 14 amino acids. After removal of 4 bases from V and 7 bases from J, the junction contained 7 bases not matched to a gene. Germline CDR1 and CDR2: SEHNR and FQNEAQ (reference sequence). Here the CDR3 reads CASSSRGGGQPQHF. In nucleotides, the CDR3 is TGTGCCAGCAGCTCCCGAGGGGGCGGGCAGCCCCAGCATTTT. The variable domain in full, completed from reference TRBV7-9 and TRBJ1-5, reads DTGVSQNPRHKITKRGQNVTFRCDPISEHNRLYWYRQTLGQGPEFLTYFQNEAQLEKSRLLSDRFSAERPKGSFSTLEIQRTEQGDSAMYLCASSSRGGGQPQHFGDGTRLSIL.

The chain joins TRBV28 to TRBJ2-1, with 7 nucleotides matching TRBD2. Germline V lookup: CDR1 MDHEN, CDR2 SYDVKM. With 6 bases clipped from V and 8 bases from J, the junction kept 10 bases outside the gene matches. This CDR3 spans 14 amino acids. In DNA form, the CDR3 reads TGTGCCAGCAGACCCCCGGAGGGGAGGGATGAGCAGTTCTTC. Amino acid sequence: CASRPPEGRDEQFF.

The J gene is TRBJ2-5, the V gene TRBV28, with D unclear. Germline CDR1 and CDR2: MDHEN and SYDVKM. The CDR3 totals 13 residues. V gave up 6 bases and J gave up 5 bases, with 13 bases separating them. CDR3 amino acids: CASRTLALETQYF. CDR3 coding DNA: TGTGCCAGCAGAACTCTTGCGCTGGAGACCCAGTACTTC.

The CDR3: CASSGQGEVGTEAFF. CDR3 sequence (DNA): TGTGCCAGCAGTGGTCAGGGAGAGGTAGGGACTGAAGCTTTCTTT. The chain joins TRBV6-1 to TRBJ1-1; TRBD1 is a possible D gene (5 bases). The V and J ends lost 4 bases and 5 bases respectively, with 17 bases between them. CDR3 length: 15 amino acids. Germline assignment: CDR1 MNHNS and CDR2 SASEGT.

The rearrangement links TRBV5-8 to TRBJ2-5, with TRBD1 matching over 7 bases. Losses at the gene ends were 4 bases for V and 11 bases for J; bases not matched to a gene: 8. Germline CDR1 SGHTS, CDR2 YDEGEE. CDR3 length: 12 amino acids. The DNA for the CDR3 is TGTGCCAGCAGCGTAAGACAGGGAAGTCAGTACTTC. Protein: CASSVRQGSQYF.

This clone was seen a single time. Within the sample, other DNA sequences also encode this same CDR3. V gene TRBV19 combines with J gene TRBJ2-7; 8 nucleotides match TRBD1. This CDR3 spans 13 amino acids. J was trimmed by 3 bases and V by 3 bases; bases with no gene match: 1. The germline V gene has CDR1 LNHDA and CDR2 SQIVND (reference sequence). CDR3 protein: CASSIGQGYEQYF. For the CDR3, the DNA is TGTGCCAGTAGTATTGGACAGGGCTACGAGCAGTACTTC.

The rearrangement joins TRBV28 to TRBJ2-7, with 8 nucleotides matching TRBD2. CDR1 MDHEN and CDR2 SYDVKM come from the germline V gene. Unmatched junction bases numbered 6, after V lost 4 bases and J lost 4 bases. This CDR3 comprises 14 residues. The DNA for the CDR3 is TGTGCCAGCAGTTGGCAAGCGGGAGTTTACGAGCAGTACTTC. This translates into CASSWQAGVYEQYF.

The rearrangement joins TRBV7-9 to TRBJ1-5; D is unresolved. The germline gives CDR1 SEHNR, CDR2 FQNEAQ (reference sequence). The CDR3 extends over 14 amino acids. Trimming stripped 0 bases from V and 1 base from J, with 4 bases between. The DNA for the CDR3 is TGTGCCAGCAGCTTAGCGGGGAGCAATCAGCCCCAGCATTTT. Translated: CASSLAGSNQPQHF. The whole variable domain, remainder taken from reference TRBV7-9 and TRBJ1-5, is DTGVSQNPRHKITKRGQNVTFRCDPISEHNRLYWYRQTLGQGPEFLTYFQNEAQLEKSRLLSDRFSAERPKGSFSTLEIQRTEQGDSAMYLCASSLAGSNQPQHFGDGTRLSIL.